The clone carrying this T cell receptor beta chain occurred once. Patients from Seattle were sampled longitudinally, starting during active infection. V lost 5 bases to trimming and J lost 0 bases, with 7 bases between them. The CDR3 totals 13 residues. Germline V lookup: CDR1 SNHLY, CDR2 FYNNEI. These data originate in a study of blood T cell repertoires in COVID-19. In the study overall: The United States, Italy and Spain were the sources of the acute and convalescent COVID-19 samples.

In the original workflow: Cell counts per sample came from amplifying reference gene primers. TCRdb's table, derived via immunoSEQ multiplex PCR, lists solely in-frame clones and lacks some. V and J calls and clone size are those listed in that table; D and trimming were worked out from the DNA. The sample includes roughly 190,000 clones, 80% to 90% seen only once; the top ten take approximately 15%. The rearrangement uses TRBV2 and TRBJ1-1; D may be TRBD1 (5 bases). The sequenced sample was peripheral blood. The sequence was obtained from a woman in her 70s with COVID-19, enrolled during active disease. CDR3 nucleotides: TGTGCCAGCAGTCGACAGCTGAACACTGAAGCTTTCTTT. Protein: CASSRQLNTEAFF.